The 32 T cell receptor beta chains below were found in one sample sequenced in a study of shared clonotypes between healthy human individuals (dated by TCRdb to 2018 to 2020). The library was generated by the immunoSEQ multiplex PCR assay. TCRdb carries this immuneACCESS record with in-frame sequences only. Its versions omit some clonotypes, under half of them owing to an unresolved V gene in the studies checked, with the rest unexplained. The sample table holds about 2.3 million clones, of which over 85% were seen once. The top ten clonotypes cover approximately 0.4% of the sample. The sequencing sample was made of naive CD4+ T cells from PBMCs. The sample's cell subset or site, from its label and the paper: CD45RA+ positively selected. The receptor set was obtained from a man between 18 and 29 years old in good health. Some clones in this sample may be carry-over from other donors' samples.

In this sample, this clone turned up once. This chain uses TRBV5-8 with TRBJ2-1; D remains ambiguous. Germline CDR1 SGHTS, CDR2 YDEGEE. CDR3 length: 11 amino acids. The V end was cut by 7 bases, the J end by 0 bases, with 2 bases between. The CDR3 DNA sequence: TGTGCCAGCGACTCCTACAATGAGCAGTTCTTC. Translated: CASDSYNEQFF.

With respect to this clone: A read error may explain this, as a much larger clone is one base away. At the DNA level, this CDR3 is encoded by other sequences in the same sample as well. The genes are TRBV7-2 and TRBJ1-1, with a possible D match to TRBD1 (5 bases). The CDR3 has 13 amino acids. CDR1 SGHTA and CDR2 FQGNSA come from the germline V gene. V was trimmed by 5 bases and J by 1 base, leaving 8 bases between them. CDR3 residues: CASSLDRNTEAFF. CDR3 bases: TGTGCCAGCAGCCTCGACAGGAACACTGAAGCTTTCTTT.

The chain links TRBV7-3 to TRBJ2-1; D is perhaps TRBD2 (6 bases). The CDR3 is made up of 15 amino acids. Trimming cost V 2 bases and J 8 bases, with 16 bases left between them. Per the germline V gene, CDR1 is SGHTA and CDR2 is FQGTGA. The CDR3 bases are TGTGCCAGCAGCTTATCGCGGGACCCTGGTTATGAGCAGTTCTTC. Protein product: CASSLSRDPGYEQFF.

As regards this clone: The same CDR3 can be traced to other DNA sequences in this sample. The rearrangement uses TRBV7-2 and TRBJ2-5; D tentatively fits TRBD1 or TRBD2 (5 bases each). With 4 bases removed from V and 5 bases from J, the gap between germline ends came to 14 bases. The CDR3 is 14 residues long. The germline CDR1 and CDR2 sequences are SGHTA and FQGNSA. The chain's CDR3 is CASSSLRGRETQYF. The CDR3 DNA sequence: TGTGCCAGCAGCTCCCTTCGGGGCAGGGAGACCCAGTACTTC.

V is TRBV29-1 and J is TRBJ1-5; D is ambiguous. Germline V gene data show CDR1 as SQVTM and CDR2 as ANQGSEA. The CDR3 loop spans 12 amino acids. V dropped 7 bases and J dropped 9 bases, with 16 bases sitting between them. The CDR3 spells CSALWVEGPQHF. For the CDR3, the DNA is TGCAGCGCCCTCTGGGTTGAGGGGCCCCAGCATTTT. Together with reference TRBV29-1 and TRBJ1-5, the CDR3 gives the full variable domain: SAVISQKPSRDICQRGTSLTIQCQVDSQVTMMFWYRQQPGQSLTLIATANQGSEATYESGFVIDKFPISRPNLTFSTLTVSNMSPEDSSIYLCSALWVEGPQHFGDGTRLSIL.

The gene calls are TRBV29-1 and TRBJ2-3, with 11 bases matching TRBD2. The CDR3 is 16 amino acids. The V gene end was trimmed by 5 bases and the J gene end by 3 bases; junction bases not matched to a gene: 10. Germline V lookup: CDR1 SQVTM, CDR2 ANQGSEA. The CDR3 nucleotides read TGCAGCGTTTTGGGGACTAGCGGCGGCGGAACAGATACGCAGTATTTT. It encodes CSVLGTSGGGTDTQYF.

The chain recombines TRBV28 with TRBJ1-1; TRBD1 agrees at 9 bases. Germline V CDR1 and CDR2: MDHEN, SYDVKM. V was clipped by 3 bases and J by 2 bases; unmatched bases: 7. This CDR3 is 16 amino acids long. CDR3 protein: CASSFGTGRGNTEAFF. CDR3 in DNA: TGTGCCAGCAGTTTCGGGACAGGGCGCGGTAACACTGAAGCTTTCTTT. The full variable domain, in which reference TRBV28 and TRBJ1-1 provide the parts outside the CDR3, is DVKVTQSSRYLVKRTGEKVFLECVQDMDHENMFWYRQDPGLGLRLIYFSYDVKMKEKGDIPEGYSVSREKKERFSLILESASTNQTSMYLCASSFGTGRGNTEAFFGQGTRLTVV.

The rearrangement uses TRBV15 and TRBJ2-7; perhaps TRBD2 as D (6 bases). The CDR3 contains 14 residues. Trimming removed 7 bases from V and 0 bases from J, with 13 bases in between. Germline V gene lookup returns CDR1 LNHNV and CDR2 YYDKDF (reference sequence). CDR3: CATKREEGSYEQYF. DNA for the CDR3: TGTGCCACCAAGAGGGAGGAGGGCTCCTACGAGCAGTACTTC.

This chain uses TRBV5-1 with TRBJ2-2; weak D call: TRBD1 (6 bases). The CDR3 covers 15 residues. Germline CDR1 reads SGHRS; CDR2 reads YFSETQ. V lost 6 bases and J 3 bases, leaving 15 bases between the germline ends. The CDR3 nucleotides read TGCGCCAGCACCACCACAGGGTACTACACCGGGGAGCTGTTTTTT. It translates to CASTTTGYYTGELFF.

V and J are TRBV19 and TRBJ2-7; D possibly matches TRBD1 or TRBD2 (6 bases each). The germline V and J ends were trimmed by 4 bases and 4 bases, with 14 bases remaining between them. The CDR3 has 14 amino acids. Germline CDR1 reads LNHDA; CDR2 reads SQIVND (reference sequence). The CDR3 nucleotides read TGTGCCAGTAGTACCGAGGGGGGTTTTTACGAGCAGTACTTC. This encodes CASSTEGGFYEQYF.

The chain uses TRBV7-3 and TRBJ2-7; D may be TRBD1 (6 bases). CDR3 length: 12 residues. Trimming pared 0 bases from V and 6 bases from J, leaving 6 bases between. Germline lookup yields CDR1 SGHTA and CDR2 FQGTGA. The CDR3: CASSLTGAEQYF. The CDR3 nucleotides read TGTGCCAGCAGCTTAACGGGGGCCGAGCAGTACTTC.

The genes are TRBV28 and TRBJ2-7, with 12 bases that match TRBD2. Germline loops: CDR1 MDHEN, CDR2 SYDVKM. Germline trimming cut 6 bases from V and 2 bases from J; bases unmatched to any gene: 8. This CDR3 has 16 residues. The DNA for the CDR3 is TGTGCCAGCAGCTCCGGACTAGCGGGGACCACCTACGAGCAGTACTTC. Residues: CASSSGLAGTTYEQYF.

The chain carries TRBV9 and TRBJ2-2; no firm D call. The germline V gene has CDR1 SGDLS and CDR2 YYNGEE. This CDR3 has 16 residues. V dropped 0 bases and J dropped 5 bases, with 14 bases sitting between them. The CDR3 DNA follows: TGTGCCAGCAGCGTAGCTACCAATCAACAAACCGGGGAGCTGTTTTTT. Amino acids: CASSVATNQQTGELFF. The entire variable domain, with the rest obtained from reference TRBV9 and TRBJ2-2, is as follows: DSGVTQTPKHLITATGQRVTLRCSPRSGDLSVYWYQQSLDQGLQFLIQYYNGEERAKGNILERFSAQQFPDLHSELNLSSLELGDSALYFCASSVATNQQTGELFFGEGSRLTVL.

This chain connects TRBV28 to TRBJ2-1; TRBD2 aligns across 7 bases. Trimming took 4 bases from V and 14 from J; bases not matched to a gene: 11. Per the germline V gene, CDR1 is MDHEN and CDR2 is SYDVKM. This CDR3 has 13 amino acids. The CDR3 here is CASSSPGGSTEFF. CDR3 nucleotides: TGTGCCAGCAGTTCCCCCGGGGGGTCGACCGAGTTCTTC.

V gene TRBV28 combines with J gene TRBJ2-1; 8 bases fit TRBD2. The CDR3 spans 15 residues. J was trimmed by 10 bases and V by 7 bases; bases with no gene match: 15. The germline V gene encodes CDR1 MDHEN and CDR2 SYDVKM. The DNA of the CDR3 is TGTGCCAGCACCCATAGCGGGACTCGGGGCGGAGAGCAGTTCTTC. This encodes CASTHSGTRGGEQFF.

The chain links TRBV9 to TRBJ1-2; D is uncertain. This CDR3 contains 15 residues. Germline CDR1 SGDLS, CDR2 YYNGEE. V lost 1 base and J 4 bases, leaving 14 bases between the germline ends. The CDR3 protein is CASSVSSGFGYGYTF. CDR3 DNA: TGTGCCAGCAGCGTAAGTTCTGGGTTCGGCTATGGCTACACCTTC.

In this sample, this clone turned up once. This chain links TRBV7-6 with TRBJ2-5; D call uncertain. V was clipped by 5 bases and J by 7 bases, with 8 bases between them. Germline values: CDR1 SGHVS, CDR2 FNYEAQ. This CDR3 spans 11 amino acids. CDR3 nucleotide sequence: TGTGCCAGCAGCCCCGCGCTGACCCAGTACTTC. Translation: CASSPALTQYF.

V is TRBV7-2 and J is TRBJ2-3; D remains unclear. V was shortened by 1 base and J by 0 bases, with 8 bases between the two germline ends. Germline V CDR1 and CDR2: SGHTA, FQGNSA. The CDR3 consists of 15 residues. CDR3 sequence reads: CASSLVLSSTDTQYF. CDR3 nucleotide sequence: TGTGCCAGCAGCTTAGTGCTGTCAAGCACAGATACGCAGTATTTT.

The chain uses TRBV9 and TRBJ1-2; D call uncertain. With 0 bases removed from V and 6 bases from J, the gap between germline ends came to 12 bases. Germline V lookup: CDR1 SGDLS, CDR2 YYNGEE. The CDR3 covers 14 residues. The CDR3 nucleotides read TGTGCCAGCAGCGTAGGCATGGCATTAGATGGCTACACCTTC. Translated, it gives CASSVGMALDGYTF.

This clone was observed a handful of times. The chain is built from TRBV7-2 and TRBJ2-4, with a weak D call TRBD1 (5 bases). V shed 5 bases and J shed 6 bases, with 11 bases lying between them. Germline loops: CDR1 SGHTA, CDR2 FQGNSA. This CDR3 has 13 residues. CDR3 region: CASSPFRGNIQYF. The DNA for the CDR3 is TGTGCCAGCAGCCCGTTTAGGGGAAACATTCAGTACTTC.

J is TRBJ1-4 and V is TRBV5-8; D is undetermined. The CDR3 runs 16 residues. Germline V gives CDR1 SGHTS, CDR2 YDEGEE. V lost 0 bases and J 0 bases, leaving 9 bases between the germline ends. The CDR3 coding sequence is TGTGCCAGCAGCTTGGGAGCTGTGACAACTAATGAAAAACTGTTTTTT. Translation: CASSLGAVTTNEKLFF.

The chain has TRBV28 and TRBJ2-5, with 7 positions matching TRBD1. The CDR3 has 15 amino acids. V lost 8 bases and J lost 5; bases outside the gene matches: 14. Per the germline V gene, CDR1 is MDHEN and CDR2 is SYDVKM. CDR3 sequence reads: CASREGGPGVETQYF. The CDR3 DNA is TGTGCCAGCCGCGAAGGGGGCCCCGGGGTCGAGACCCAGTACTTC.

This chain joins TRBV19 and TRBJ1-5; maybe TRBD1 (5 bases). The CDR3 runs to 13 residues. The germline CDR1 and CDR2 sequences are LNHDA and SQIVND (reference sequence). V lost 7 bases and J lost 7, with 14 bases in between. The CDR3 loop reads CASTQPGVQPQHF. Here the CDR3 DNA reads TGTGCCAGTACCCAACCGGGGGTACAGCCCCAGCATTTT.

This chain links TRBV28 with TRBJ2-2; D unresolved. Germline loops: CDR1 MDHEN, CDR2 SYDVKM. V lost 4 bases and J lost 7, with 19 bases in between. This CDR3 is 16 amino acids long. The CDR3 loop reads CASSSPRSLVGGELFF. Written as DNA, the CDR3 is TGTGCCAGCAGTTCTCCTAGGTCTTTGGTGGGCGGGGAGCTGTTTTTT.

The chain recombines TRBV11-3 with TRBJ2-1, with D perhaps assigned TRBD1 or TRBD2 (6 bases each). The ends were cut back, 2 bases at V and 7 bases at J, with 9 bases in the middle. Germline CDR1 SGHNT, CDR2 YENEEA. This CDR3 contains 13 residues. CDR3 protein: CASSLQGRNEQFF. Written as DNA, the CDR3 is TGTGCCAGCAGCTTACAGGGGAGGAATGAGCAGTTCTTC.

The V and J genes are TRBV4-3 and TRBJ2-1; TRBD2 might be the D (5 bases). Per germline, CDR1 LGHNA and CDR2 YSLEER. V dropped 4 bases and J dropped 8 bases, with 30 bases sitting between them. The CDR3 sequence is 19 residues long. The CDR3: CASSRRAATDWEVWDEQFF. The CDR3 DNA reads TGCGCCAGCAGCCGAAGAGCGGCGACGGACTGGGAAGTGTGGGATGAGCAGTTCTTC.

The V gene is TRBV5-4, the J gene TRBJ1-1, with D perhaps matching TRBD1 (5 bases). Trimming removed 1 base at V and 0 bases at J, with 10 bases between. The length of the CDR3 is 15 residues. Germline V gene lookup returns CDR1 SGHNT and CDR2 YYREEE (reference sequence). The DNA of the CDR3 is TGTGCCAGCAGCTTGATGGACACGTTGAACACTGAAGCTTTCTTT. It is translated as CASSLMDTLNTEAFF.

The rearrangement uses TRBV11-2 and TRBJ1-2; D not certain. The CDR3 consists of 14 residues. Germline V gene sequence: CDR1 SGHAT, CDR2 FQNNGV. V shed 5 bases and J shed 4 bases, with 14 bases lying between them. CDR3 region: CASSPDPRPYGYTF. The CDR3 coding sequence is TGTGCCAGCAGCCCGGACCCGAGACCCTATGGCTACACCTTC.

This clone has only one observation. The rearrangement links TRBV4-3 to TRBJ2-5, with 7 bases that match TRBD1. The CDR3 has 14 amino acids. Germline CDR1 LGHNA, CDR2 YSLEER. Losses at the gene ends were 4 bases for V and 1 base for J; bases not matched to a gene: 3. The CDR3 region is CASSREGAQETQYF. The CDR3 DNA sequence: TGCGCCAGCAGCCGCGAGGGGGCCCAAGAGACCCAGTACTTC.

The CDR3 DNA reads as TGCAGCGTTGCCTGGGACAGAAGTTTCACAGATACGCAGTATTTT. Translation: CSVAWDRSFTDTQYF. The chain couples TRBV29-1 to TRBJ2-3; 7 bases agree with TRBD1. CDR3 length: 15 residues. Germline trimming cut 4 bases from V and 2 bases from J; bases unmatched to any gene: 9. Germline V gives CDR1 SQVTM, CDR2 ANQGSEA.

This sequence joins TRBV9 and TRBJ2-3; D uncertain. This CDR3 is 11 amino acids long. V was trimmed by 7 bases and J by 8 bases, leaving 11 bases between them. The germline V gene encodes CDR1 SGDLS and CDR2 YYNGEE. The CDR3 loop is CASSSGLTQYF. In nucleotides, the CDR3 is TGTGCCAGCTCCTCTGGGCTTACGCAGTATTTT.

CDR3 amino acids: CASSSRKGGERTTYNEQFF. As DNA, the CDR3 is TGTGCCAGCAGCTCGCGAAAGGGAGGGGAGCGAACGACCTACAATGAGCAGTTCTTC. V and J are TRBV5-4 and TRBJ2-1, with 7 bases lining up with TRBD2. This CDR3 region has 19 residues. Germline V gives CDR1 SGHNT, CDR2 YYREEE (reference sequence). The junction had 17 bases not matched to a gene; V was cut back by 3 bases and J by 2 bases. Complete variable domain (other parts from reference TRBV5-4 and TRBJ2-1): ETGVTQSPTHLIKTRGQQVTLRCSSQSGHNTVSWYQQALGQGPQFIFQYYREEENGRGNFPPRFSGLQFPNYSSELNVNALELDDSALYLCASSSRKGGERTTYNEQFFGPGTRLTVL.